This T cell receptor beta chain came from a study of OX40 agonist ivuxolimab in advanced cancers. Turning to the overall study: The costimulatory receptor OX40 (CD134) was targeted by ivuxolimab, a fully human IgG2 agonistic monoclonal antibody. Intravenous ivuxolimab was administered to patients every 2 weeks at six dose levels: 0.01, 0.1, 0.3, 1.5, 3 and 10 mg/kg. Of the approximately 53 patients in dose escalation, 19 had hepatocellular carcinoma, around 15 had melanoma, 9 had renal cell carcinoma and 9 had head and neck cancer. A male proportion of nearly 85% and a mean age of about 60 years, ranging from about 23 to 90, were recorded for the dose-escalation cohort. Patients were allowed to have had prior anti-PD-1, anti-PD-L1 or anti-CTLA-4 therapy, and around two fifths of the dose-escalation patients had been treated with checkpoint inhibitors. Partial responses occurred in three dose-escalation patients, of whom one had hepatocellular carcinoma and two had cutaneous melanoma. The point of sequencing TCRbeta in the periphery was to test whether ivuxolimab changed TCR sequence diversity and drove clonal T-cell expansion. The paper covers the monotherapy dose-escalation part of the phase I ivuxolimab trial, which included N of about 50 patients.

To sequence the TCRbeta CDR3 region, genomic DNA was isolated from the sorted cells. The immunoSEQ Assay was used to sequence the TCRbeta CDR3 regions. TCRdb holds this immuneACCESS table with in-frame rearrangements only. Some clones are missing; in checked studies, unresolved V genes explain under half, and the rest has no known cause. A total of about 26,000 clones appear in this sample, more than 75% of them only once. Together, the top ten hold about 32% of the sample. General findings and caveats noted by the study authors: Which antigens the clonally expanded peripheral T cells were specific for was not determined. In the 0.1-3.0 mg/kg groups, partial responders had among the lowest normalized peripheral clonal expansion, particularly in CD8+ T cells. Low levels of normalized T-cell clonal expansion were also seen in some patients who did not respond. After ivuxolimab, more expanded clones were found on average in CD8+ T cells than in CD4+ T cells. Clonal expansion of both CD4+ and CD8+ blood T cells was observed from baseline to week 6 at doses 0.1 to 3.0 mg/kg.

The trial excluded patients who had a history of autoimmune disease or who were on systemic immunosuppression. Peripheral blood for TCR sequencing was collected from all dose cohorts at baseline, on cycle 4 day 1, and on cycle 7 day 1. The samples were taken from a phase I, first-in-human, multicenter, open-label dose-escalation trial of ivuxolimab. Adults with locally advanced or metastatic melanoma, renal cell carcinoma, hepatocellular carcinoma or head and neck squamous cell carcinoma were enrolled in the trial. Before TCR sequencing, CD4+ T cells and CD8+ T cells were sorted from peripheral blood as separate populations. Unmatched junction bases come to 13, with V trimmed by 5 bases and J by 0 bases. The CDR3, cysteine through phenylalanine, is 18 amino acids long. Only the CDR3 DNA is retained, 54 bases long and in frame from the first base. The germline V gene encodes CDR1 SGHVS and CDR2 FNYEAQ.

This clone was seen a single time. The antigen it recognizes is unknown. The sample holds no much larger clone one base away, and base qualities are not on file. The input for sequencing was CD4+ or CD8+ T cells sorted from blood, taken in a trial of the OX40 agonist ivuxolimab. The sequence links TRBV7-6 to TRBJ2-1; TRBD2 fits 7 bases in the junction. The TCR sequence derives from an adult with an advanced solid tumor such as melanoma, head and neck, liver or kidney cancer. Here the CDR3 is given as CASSLGLPHVSSYNEQFF. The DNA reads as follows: TGTGCCAGCAGCCTGGGACTACCCCATGTCAGCTCCTACAATGAGCAGTTCTTC.